This TCR beta chain was obtained from a study of cytomegalovirus exposure and HLA in healthy donors. Looking at the study overall: A subsequent analysis reported that the roughly 120 validation repertoires were produced on the same platform that had also been used for the 600 to 800 first-cohort repertoires.

Concerning this clone: Its target is not known.

Study observations and caveats: Subsequent analysis showed first-cohort TCR clusters tending to co-occur in about 110 validation repertoires. The authors enumerated over 150 TCR beta chains as linked to cytomegalovirus. Both high specificity and high sensitivity reportedly marked the classifier's diagnosis of cytomegalovirus status.

Profiled with immunoSEQ multiplex PCR; TCRdb holds only in-frame clones, not every one. This sample has about 200,000 clones, with approximately 78% found just once. The sequence derives from a woman aged 25 to 39 in good health and CMV-seronegative. The sample comprised PBMCs.

CDR3 coding DNA: TGTGCCAGCAGTTTATCGTTGGGCCCGAACACTGAAGCTTTCTTT. It specifies CASSLSLGPNTEAFF. The chain joins TRBV27 to TRBJ1-1; no clear D gene. This CDR3 contains 15 residues. Trimming removed 0 bases at V and 1 base at J, with 9 bases between. The germline V gene encodes CDR1 MNHEY and CDR2 SMNVEV (reference sequence).